This T cell receptor beta chain comes out of a study of T cells in Graves' hyperthyroidism and ophthalmopathy. Study outcomes and limitations: A model built on 13 V-J features separated ophthalmopathy from stable hyperthyroidism. Among clonotypes expanded in thyroid above 0.001, most were also found in blood.

RNA transcripts were the template for amplifying TCR beta CDR3 regions. When the TCR CDR3 underwent first-round RT-PCR, the HTBI primer set was used. TCRdb reanalysed the multiplex PCR reads using MiXCR and keeps one entry per CDR3 protein. The sample has over 650,000 distinct CDR3 sequences; about 45% are singletons. To note about this clonotype: The target antigen is unknown.

The CDR3 runs 16 residues. V lost 0 bases and J 2 bases, leaving 15 bases between the germline ends. Germline loops: CDR1 SGDLS, CDR2 YYNGEE. This sequence joins TRBV9 and TRBJ2-7; tentative D call: TRBD1 (5 bases). This sequence originates from an adult man with Graves' disease, either hyperthyroidism or ophthalmopathy (not recorded which). The specimen sequenced was peripheral blood or thyroid tissue (not recorded which). The CDR3 DNA is TGTGCCAGCAGCGTAGGTGCAGGGCAAGCAGCCTACGAGCAGTACTTC. This gives the protein CASSVGAGQAAYEQYF.